Below, 21 T cell receptor beta chains from the same sample are listed, as sequenced in a study of blood T cell repertoires in COVID-19. Assay: immunoSEQ multiplex PCR; the TCRdb copy retains only in-frame clones and omits some. The repertoire has around 200,000 clones, 90% of them found once; the top ten carry 0.62%. The sample was peripheral blood. These receptors were collected from a man aged 50 or older with acute or convalescent COVID-19.

This clone was counted only a few times. This sample also contains other DNA sequences that code for the same CDR3. CDR3 sequence (DNA): TGTGCCAGCAGCCCAGGGGTACTAGGGTTGGGGGGGCCGTCCTACGAGCAGTACGTC. Translation gives CASSPGVLGLGGPSYEQYV. The V and J genes are TRBV7-2 and TRBJ2-7; a possible D gene is TRBD2 (7 bases). CDR3 length: 19 amino acids. Germline V gene data show CDR1 as SGHTA and CDR2 as FQGNSA. Trimming removed 5 bases at V and 1 base at J, with 27 bases between.

The CDR3 nucleotides are TGTGCCAGCAGCCAAGAAGGATACTCTAGCGGGAGGGGTCGAGATACGCAGTATTTT. Amino acid sequence: CASSQEGYSSGRGRDTQYF. The chain employs TRBV3-1 (or the pseudogene TRBV3-2) and TRBJ2-3, with 12 bases fitting TRBD2. Trimming cost V 0 bases and J 5 bases; bases outside gene matches: 12. The germline V gene has CDR1 LGHDT and CDR2 YNNKEL (reference sequence). The CDR3 contains 19 residues.

The rearrangement uses TRBV27 and TRBJ1-6; 7 bases match TRBD1. V was pared by 5 bases and J by 9 bases, with 10 bases of the junction left unmatched. Germline CDR1 and CDR2: MNHEY and SMNVEV (reference sequence). The CDR3 has 15 residues. CDR3 DNA sequence: TGTGCCAGCAGTATACGGGACAGCCGTTCTTCACCCCTCCACTTT. Translated, it gives CASSIRDSRSSPLHF.

The rearrangement uses TRBV6-5 and TRBJ1-6, with TRBD1 as a possible D gene (6 bases). The V end was cut by 8 bases, the J end by 7 bases, with 15 bases between. Germline V gene lookup returns CDR1 MNHEY and CDR2 SVGAGI. The length of the CDR3 is 14 residues. Written as DNA, the CDR3 is TGTGCCAGCGGCCCCGGGACAAACAATTCACCCCTCCACTTT. This gives the protein CASGPGTNNSPLHF.

The chain employs TRBV19 and TRBJ1-2, with 8 bases aligning to TRBD1. The V gene's germline CDR1 is LNHDA and CDR2 SQIVND (reference sequence). The length of the CDR3 is 12 residues. The V gene end was trimmed by 5 bases and the J gene end by 7 bases; junction bases not matched to a gene: 3. CDR3 in DNA: TGTGCCAGTAGTGGACAGGGCAGTGGCTACACCTTC. It yields the protein CASSGQGSGYTF.

In its sample, this clone was seen once. The chain employs TRBV20-1 and TRBJ2-5; TRBD1 aligns across 7 bases. The CDR3 covers 16 residues. Germline CDR1 and CDR2: DFQATT and SNEGSKA (reference sequence). Trimming at V came to 3 bases and at J to 5 bases, leaving 15 bases not matched to a gene. The CDR3 region has the DNA TGCAGTGCTAGTTTTCCGCAAAACAGGGGCTGGGAGACCCAGTACTTC. It translates to CSASFPQNRGWETQYF.

The CDR3 sequence: CASSLIGGGSTDTQYF. CDR3 bases: TGTGCCAGCAGCTTAATCGGGGGGGGGAGCACAGATACGCAGTATTTT. The chain links TRBV7-2 to TRBJ2-3; 8 bases are a match to TRBD2. This CDR3 is 16 amino acids long. Trimming cost V 2 bases and J 0 bases; bases outside gene matches: 4. Germline-derived CDR1 and CDR2 are SGHTA and FQGNSA.

This chain uses TRBV5-1 with TRBJ2-2; TRBD2 matches 11 bases. The J segment lost 2 bases and the V segment lost 5 bases, leaving 2 bases of the junction unmatched. The CDR3 extends over 15 amino acids. Germline CDR1 reads SGHRS; CDR2 reads YFSETQ. This CDR3 reads CASRGLAENTGELFF. Here the CDR3 DNA reads TGCGCCAGCAGGGGACTAGCGGAAAACACCGGGGAGCTGTTTTTT.

The chain recombines TRBV28 with TRBJ1-5; D remains unclear. V lost 3 bases and J lost 4, with 13 bases in between. Looked up from germline, CDR1 is MDHEN and CDR2 is SYDVKM. The CDR3 length is 15 residues. In DNA, the CDR3 is TGTGCCAGCAGTTTTCCGGGGTCCTGGAATCAGCCCCAGCATTTT. This gives the protein CASSFPGSWNQPQHF.

The chain carries TRBV10-1 and TRBJ2-7, with 10 bases fitting TRBD1. There are 15 residues in the CDR3. Per germline, CDR1 WNHNN and CDR2 SYGVQD (reference sequence). J gave up 2 bases and V 5 bases, and 6 bases lay outside the gene matches. In DNA form, the CDR3 reads TGCGCCAGCAGTAGGGACAGGGGTGGCCCCTACGAGCAGTACTTC. Translated: CASSRDRGGPYEQYF.

J is TRBJ2-4 and V is TRBV4-3, with TRBD1 identical over 9 bases. There are 17 residues in the CDR3. The V gene's germline CDR1 is LGHNA and CDR2 YSLEER. V dropped 4 bases and J dropped 6; count of bases not matched to a gene: 13. For the CDR3, the DNA is TGCGCCAGCAGCCTGGACAGGGGACCCCATAATGGAAACATTCAGTACTTC. Amino acid sequence: CASSLDRGPHNGNIQYF.

V gene TRBV2 combines with J gene TRBJ2-5; 9 nucleotides agree with TRBD2. The V gene end was trimmed by 2 bases and the J gene end by 3 bases; junction bases not matched to a gene: 10. Germline values: CDR1 SNHLY, CDR2 FYNNEI. CDR3 length: 17 residues. CDR3 coding DNA: TGTGCCAGCAGTGAAACACTTAGCGGGAGAGGAAAAGAGACCCAGTACTTC. Translated: CASSETLSGRGKETQYF.

This rearrangement joins TRBV24-1 to TRBJ2-2; TRBD1 might be the D (6 bases). The V gene's germline CDR1 is KGHDR and CDR2 SFDVKD. The CDR3 has 17 amino acids. The V and J ends lost 1 base and 0 bases respectively, with 11 bases between them. The CDR3 loop is CATSDLRTETNTGELFF. The CDR3, as DNA: TGTGCCACCAGTGATTTACGGACAGAGACGAACACCGGGGAGCTGTTTTTT.

This chain uses TRBV6-5 with TRBJ2-7, with TRBD1 matching over 7 bases. CDR3 length: 15 residues. Germline V lookup: CDR1 MNHEY, CDR2 SVGAGI. J lost 6 bases, V lost 0 bases, and 8 bases had no gene match. DNA of the CDR3: TGTGCCAGCAGTTACTCGATAACAGGGGTTAGCGAGCAGTACGTC. Translation gives CASSYSITGVSEQYV.

The V gene is TRBV4-1, the J gene TRBJ1-1, with D uncertain. Germline values: CDR1 MGHRA, CDR2 YSYEKL. The V end lost 4 bases, the J end lost 6 bases, and 15 bases lay between the germline ends. The CDR3 extends over 14 amino acids. The CDR3 DNA reads as TGCGCCAGCAGCCCGCGTCCTACCACTCCTGAAGCTTTCTTT. Protein sequence: CASSPRPTTPEAFF.

This chain links TRBV14 with TRBJ1-4; D is undetermined. The germline V and J ends were trimmed by 2 bases and 8 bases, with 15 bases remaining between them. Germline V gene sequence: CDR1 SGHDN, CDR2 FVKESK. This CDR3 comprises 15 residues. The CDR3 nucleotides are TGTGCCAGCAGCCAATCGTTTGGGCCAGCAGAAAAACTGTTTTTT. Translated: CASSQSFGPAEKLFF.

The CDR3 region is CSVHSTGELFF. The CDR3 coding sequence is TGCAGCGTGCACTCCACCGGGGAGCTGTTTTTT. V and J are TRBV29-1 and TRBJ2-2; D is unclear. The CDR3 runs 11 residues. V lost 6 bases to trimming and J lost 4 bases, with 6 bases between them. The germline V gene encodes CDR1 SQVTM and CDR2 ANQGSEA.

The rearrangement joins TRBV5-1 to TRBJ2-2, with D tentatively TRBD1 (6 bases). In germline, CDR1 is SGHRS, CDR2 YFSETQ. CDR3 length: 14 amino acids. Trimming cost V 6 bases and J 3 bases, with 12 bases left between them. For the CDR3, the DNA is TGCGCCAGCAACAGGGTAGGGGACACCGGGGAGCTGTTTTTT. Translated: CASNRVGDTGELFF.

The chain recombines TRBV15 with TRBJ2-3, with a weak D call TRBD1 (7 bases). The CDR3 extends over 16 amino acids. The V end was cut by 5 bases, the J end by 0 bases, with 15 bases between. Germline loops: CDR1 LNHNV, CDR2 YYDKDF (reference sequence). CDR3 DNA: TGTGCCACCAGCCGCGGGACAGCCTCTAGCACAGATACGCAGTATTTT. Its protein is CATSRGTASSTDTQYF.

The V and J genes are TRBV7-9 and TRBJ2-3; 11 bases agree with TRBD2. V trimming: 7 bases; J trimming: 5 bases; junction bases outside the gene matches: 20. The CDR3 runs 19 residues. Germline assignment: CDR1 SEHNR and CDR2 FQNEAQ (reference sequence). The CDR3 protein is CASTGLAGHKRQWGDTQYF. The CDR3 nucleotides are TGTGCCAGCACCGGACTAGCGGGTCATAAGAGACAGTGGGGAGATACGCAGTATTTT.

This clone was recorded only once. The CDR3 is CATRGAGIRINQPQHF. The DNA for the CDR3 is TGTGCCACCAGGGGGGCAGGGATCAGAATCAATCAGCCCCAGCATTTT. The chain recombines TRBV19 with TRBJ1-5, with 7 positions matching TRBD1. The V gene's germline CDR1 is LNHDA and CDR2 SQIVND (reference sequence). Trimming took 10 bases from V and 3 from J; bases not matched to a gene: 15. The CDR3 runs to 16 residues.